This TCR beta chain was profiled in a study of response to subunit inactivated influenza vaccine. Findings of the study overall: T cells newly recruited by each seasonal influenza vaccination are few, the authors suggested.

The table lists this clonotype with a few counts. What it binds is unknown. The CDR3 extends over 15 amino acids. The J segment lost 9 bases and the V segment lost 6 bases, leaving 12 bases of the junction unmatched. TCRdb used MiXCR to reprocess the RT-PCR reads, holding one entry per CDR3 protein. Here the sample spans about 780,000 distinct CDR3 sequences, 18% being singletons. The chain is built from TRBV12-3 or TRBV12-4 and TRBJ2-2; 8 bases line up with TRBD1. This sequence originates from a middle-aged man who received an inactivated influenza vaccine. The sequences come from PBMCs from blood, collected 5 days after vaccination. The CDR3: CASSHASTGGRELFF. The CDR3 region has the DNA TGTGCCAGCAGCCACGCCAGTACAGGGGGGAGGGAGCTGTTTTTT.